The 30 T cell receptor beta chains in this list originate from one sample, sequenced in a study of response to subunit inactivated influenza vaccine. TCRdb reprocessed the RT-PCR reads with MiXCR, giving one entry per CDR3 protein. Of about 650,000 distinct CDR3 sequences listed, 13% to 15% are singletons. Sequenced material: PBMCs from blood, taken 14 to 15 days before vaccination. The receptor source for this set is a man between 45 and 60 years old who received an inactivated influenza vaccine.

This clonotype has a handful of counts. The chain links TRBV7-2 to TRBJ2-7; no firm D call. Germline V lookup: CDR1 SGHTA, CDR2 FQGNSA. V lost 5 bases to trimming and J lost 2 bases, with 13 bases between them. CDR3 length equals 14 residues. The DNA for the CDR3 is TGTGCCAGCAGCAAAACCGGGCCTACCTACGAGCAGTACTTC. Translation: CASSKTGPTYEQYF. Full variable domain (missing parts from reference TRBV7-2 and TRBJ2-7): GAGVSQSPSNKVTEKGKDVELRCDPISGHTALYWYRQSLGQGLEFLIYFQGNSAPDKSGLPSDRFSAERTGGSVSTLTIQRTQQEDSAVYLCASSKTGPTYEQYFGPGTRLTVT.

The chain employs TRBV5-1 and TRBJ2-3; D uncertain. CDR1 is SGHRS and CDR2 is YFSETQ in the germline V gene. The CDR3 runs to 13 residues. V lost 2 bases and J 4 bases, leaving 8 bases between the germline ends. For the CDR3, the DNA is TGCGCCAGCAGCTTCAACCCCGCAGATACGCAGTATTTT. Amino acids: CASSFNPADTQYF.

This clonotype turned up a few times. This chain joins TRBV5-6 and TRBJ1-4; D might be TRBD1 (5 bases). The CDR3 is 16 amino acids. Germline V gene lookup returns CDR1 SGHDT and CDR2 YYEEEE. Trimming pared 4 bases from V and 4 bases from J, leaving 17 bases between. The CDR3 DNA reads as TGTGCCAGCAGCCCTCGAAAATACAGGATTAATGAAAAACTGTTTTTT. It encodes CASSPRKYRINEKLFF.

The chain joins TRBV6-1 to TRBJ1-1, with 8 bases lining up with TRBD1. The V and J ends lost 2 bases and 1 base, in that order; junction bases with no gene match: 0. Germline V gene lookup returns CDR1 MNHNS and CDR2 SASEGT. The CDR3 sequence is 14 residues long. As DNA, the CDR3 is TGTGCCAGCAGTGAACAGGGGGCGAACACTGAAGCTTTCTTT. This codes for CASSEQGANTEAFF.

This clonotype was observed a handful of times. The V gene is TRBV4-1, the J gene TRBJ1-5; 7 bases match TRBD1. The germline CDR1 and CDR2 sequences are MGHRA and YSYEKL. The CDR3 is made up of 15 amino acids. The ends lost 3 bases at V and 7 bases at J; junction bases unmatched: 9. CDR3 region: CASSQGAGGGQPQHF. The CDR3 DNA is TGCGCCAGCAGCCAGGGGGCAGGGGGGGGCCAGCCCCAGCATTTT.

The rearrangement uses TRBV20-1 and TRBJ2-7; TRBD1 aligns across 7 bases. V gave up 4 bases and J gave up 0 bases; unmatched junction bases: 6. From germline, CDR1 is DFQATT and CDR2 SNEGSKA (reference sequence). This CDR3 is built from 14 residues. CDR3 sequence: CSAMGQMSSYEQYF. The CDR3 bases are TGCAGTGCTATGGGACAGATGAGCTCCTACGAGCAGTACTTC.

Details on this clonotype: This sequence is one base from a far larger clone and is likely a read error. J is TRBJ2-2 and V is TRBV12-3 or TRBV12-4, with a possible D match to TRBD2 (5 bases). The CDR3 consists of 11 residues. This chain's CDR3 is CASSLSGELIF. The CDR3 DNA reads as TGTGCCAGCAGTTTGTCCGGGGAGCTGATTTTT.

This clonotype was found a few times. The CDR3 DNA sequence: TGTGCCATCAGTGAGTCGCGGCTAGCGGGAGGGAGCTCCTACAATGAGCAGTTCTTC. This gives the protein CAISESRLAGGSSYNEQFF. The rearrangement joins TRBV10-3 to TRBJ2-1, with 12 positions matching TRBD2. J was trimmed by 0 bases and V by 0 bases; bases with no gene match: 6. Looked up from germline, CDR1 is ENHRY and CDR2 is SYGVKD. The CDR3 is 19 residues long.

This chain links TRBV20-1 with TRBJ2-1; TRBD2 matches at 14 bases. Per the germline V gene, CDR1 is DFQATT and CDR2 is SNEGSKA (reference sequence). After removal of 0 bases from V and 9 bases from J, the junction contained 4 bases not matched to a gene. There are 15 residues in the CDR3. The CDR3 nucleotides are TGCAGTGCTAGAGATGGGACTAGCGGGAGCAGTGAGCAGTTCTTC. Protein: CSARDGTSGSSEQFF.

The chain carries TRBV12-3 or TRBV12-4 and TRBJ1-4, with TRBD1 matching over 9 bases. V trimming: 6 bases; J trimming: 6 bases; junction bases outside the gene matches: 5. The CDR3 contains 14 residues. CDR3 coding DNA: TGTGCCAGCAGGCCTAGACAGGGGGATGAAAAACTGTTTTTT. Protein: CASRPRQGDEKLFF.

The chain links TRBV4-3 to TRBJ2-6; a weak D match, TRBD1 (6 bases). Germline CDR1 is LGHNA and CDR2 is YSLEER. The V end lost 2 bases, the J end lost 8 bases, and 13 bases lay between the germline ends. This CDR3 comprises 15 residues. The CDR3 DNA reads TGCGCCAGCAGCCAACAAGGGGGAATAACCAACGTCCTGACTTTC. This encodes CASSQQGGITNVLTF.

The V call is TRBV24-1, the J call TRBJ2-1, with 7 bases that match TRBD2. V lost 4 bases and J lost 6; bases outside the gene matches: 14. CDR1 is KGHDR, CDR2 SFDVKD, per germline. This CDR3 contains 17 residues. CDR3 protein: CATSDPTSESKLNEQFF. The CDR3 nucleotides read TGTGCCACCAGTGACCCAACTAGCGAATCAAAGCTCAATGAGCAGTTCTTC.

This clonotype showed up just a few times. This chain joins TRBV7-2 and TRBJ1-2, with a tentative D call TRBD1 (5 bases). This CDR3 is built from 16 residues. The V end lost 5 bases, the J end lost 0 bases, and 16 bases lay between the germline ends. Germline lookup yields CDR1 SGHTA and CDR2 FQGNSA. The CDR3 DNA reads TGTGCCAGCAGCCCCGTTTGGGGGTCCTCTAACTATGGCTACACCTTC. Encoded protein: CASSPVWGSSNYGYTF.

This clonotype was detected a few times. The rearrangement uses TRBV10-3 and TRBJ2-1, with D perhaps TRBD2 (6 bases). Trimming removed 0 bases at V and 7 bases at J, with 7 bases between. Germline CDR1 reads ENHRY; CDR2 reads SYGVKD. CDR3 length: 13 residues. CDR3: CAISESTSNEQFF. CDR3 bases: TGTGCCATCAGTGAGTCGACTAGTAATGAGCAGTTCTTC.

The chain recombines TRBV7-9 with TRBJ2-5, with D perhaps TRBD2 (6 bases). V was pared by 5 bases and J by 2 bases, with 12 bases between. The germline V gene has CDR1 SEHNR and CDR2 FQNEAQ (reference sequence). The CDR3 contains 14 residues. The CDR3 loop is CASSRGGIQETQYF. In nucleotides, the CDR3 is TGTGCCAGCAGCCGTGGGGGGATTCAAGAGACCCAGTACTTC.

This clonotype has a handful of counts. The gene calls are TRBV7-2 and TRBJ2-1; D ambiguous. Per germline, CDR1 SGHTA and CDR2 FQGNSA. The CDR3 consists of 14 residues. V lost 1 base to trimming and J lost 6 bases, with 10 bases between them. DNA for the CDR3: TGTGCCAGCAGCTTAGGGCCAGTCGCCAATGAGCAGTTCTTC. The encoded protein is CASSLGPVANEQFF.

J is TRBJ2-3 and V is TRBV6-1, with 9 positions matching TRBD2. The junction had 3 bases not matched to a gene; V was cut back by 0 bases and J by 5 bases. Germline V gene data show CDR1 as MNHNS and CDR2 as SASEGT. The CDR3 has 15 residues. The CDR3 here is CASSEAGSGGDTQYF. The CDR3 bases are TGTGCCAGCAGTGAAGCCGGTAGCGGGGGAGATACGCAGTATTTT.

The table lists this clonotype with a few counts. V gene TRBV7-2 combines with J gene TRBJ1-5; D is uncertain. This CDR3 spans 14 amino acids. Trimming shortened V by 0 bases and J by 3 bases, and 6 bases separated the two germline ends. Germline assignment: CDR1 SGHTA and CDR2 FQGNSA. The CDR3 is CASSLAHPNQPQHF. In DNA form, the CDR3 reads TGTGCCAGCAGCTTAGCCCACCCCAATCAGCCCCAGCATTTT.

The rearrangement joins TRBV3-1 to TRBJ2-5, with D hard to call. Germline values: CDR1 LGHDT, CDR2 YNNKEL (reference sequence). V dropped 0 bases and J dropped 5 bases, with 13 bases sitting between them. There are 15 residues in the CDR3. This CDR3 reads CASSQDRNLRETQYF. CDR3 coding DNA: TGTGCCAGCAGCCAAGATCGAAACCTCCGGGAGACCCAGTACTTC.

On this clonotype: In this CDR3 the conserved last residue, phenylalanine or tryptophan, is missing, so a read error is likely. It is unclear where the CDR3 begins or ends on the DNA, so no DNA is shown, and the CDR3 is as TCRdb lists it. The chain links TRBV5-1 to TRBJ2-3. CDR1 and CDR2 from the germline V gene are SGHRS and YFSETQ. The CDR3 totals 8 residues, both ends included. The CDR3 spells CASSSRVS.

This clonotype was picked up a small number of times. The V and J genes are TRBV7-2 and TRBJ2-3, with 10 nucleotides matching TRBD2. Unmatched junction bases numbered 11, after V lost 4 bases and J lost 7 bases. This CDR3 is built from 16 residues. The germline CDR1 and CDR2 sequences are SGHTA and FQGNSA. CDR3 in DNA: TGTGCCAGCAGCTATCGCAGCGGGAGGGCATTGAATACGCAGTATTTT. Residues: CASSYRSGRALNTQYF.

This clonotype has a count of ten or more. V and J are TRBV11-2 and TRBJ2-1; TRBD2 matches 13 bases. V shed 4 bases, J shed 8 bases, and the junction held 5 bases outside the gene matches. The CDR3 runs to 15 residues. Germline loops: CDR1 SGHAT, CDR2 FQNNGV. This chain's CDR3 is CASSWTSGGGDEQFF. In DNA form, the CDR3 reads TGTGCCAGCAGCTGGACTAGCGGGGGTGGAGATGAGCAGTTCTTC.

The chain uses TRBV6-1 and TRBJ1-1; 8 bases are shared with TRBD1. Germline CDR1 and CDR2: MNHNS and SASEGT. CDR3 length equals 15 residues. Trimming took 6 bases from V and 1 from J; bases not matched to a gene: 7. The CDR3 DNA reads TGTGCCAGCAGAGCACAGGGGGTAGGGAACACTGAAGCTTTCTTT. Translating gives CASRAQGVGNTEAFF.

This clonotype was detected a few times. The rearrangement uses TRBV9 and TRBJ1-5; 7 nucleotides match TRBD1. The CDR3 runs 14 residues. Germline V gene sequence: CDR1 SGDLS, CDR2 YYNGEE. V dropped 3 bases and J dropped 6; count of bases not matched to a gene: 6. Here the CDR3 reads CASSAAGGGQPQHF. CDR3 in DNA: TGTGCCAGCAGCGCCGCAGGGGGTGGTCAGCCCCAGCATTTT.

The DNA for the CDR3 is TGTGCCAGCAGCCGGACAGGGTTTGCTAGCACAGATACGCAGTATTTT. Translating gives CASSRTGFASTDTQYF. The chain joins TRBV5-5 to TRBJ2-3, with 8 bases lining up with TRBD1. Germline V gene lookup returns CDR1 SGHKS and CDR2 YYEKEE (reference sequence). CDR3 length equals 16 residues. V shed 4 bases, J shed 0 bases, and the junction held 7 bases outside the gene matches.

This clonotype was counted between two and nine times. The chain has TRBV20-1 and TRBJ2-1, with TRBD2 matching over 14 bases. The germline gives CDR1 DFQATT, CDR2 SNEGSKA (reference sequence). V was clipped by 0 bases and J by 8 bases; unmatched bases: 6. The CDR3 has 16 amino acids. CDR3 coding DNA: TGCAGTGCTAGAGATCCCGGGACTAGCGGGAGCGATGAGCAGTTCTTC. This encodes CSARDPGTSGSDEQFF.

Only a few counts were recorded for this clonotype. This sequence joins TRBV7-2 and TRBJ1-1; no reliable D call. The CDR3 consists of 13 residues. The V and J ends lost 4 bases and 2 bases respectively, with 8 bases between them. Germline CDR1 reads SGHTA; CDR2 reads FQGNSA. CDR3 bases: TGTGCCAGCAGCTGGGAGGGCAACACTGAAGCTTTCTTT. Translation: CASSWEGNTEAFF.

This clonotype was picked up a small number of times. This chain joins TRBV2 and TRBJ2-1, with a tentative D call TRBD1 (6 bases). V was clipped by 6 bases and J by 0 bases, with 18 bases between them. This CDR3 spans 17 amino acids. The V gene's germline CDR1 is SNHLY and CDR2 FYNNEI. CDR3 nucleotides: TGTGCCAGCAGCTCAAGCGGCCAGGGGTTCTCCTACAATGAGCAGTTCTTC. It encodes CASSSSGQGFSYNEQFF.

CDR3: CASRQDKISYEQYF. CDR3 nucleotide sequence: TGTGCCAGCAGACAGGACAAAATTTCCTACGAGCAGTACTTC. The V call is TRBV6-1, the J call TRBJ2-7; TRBD1 is a possible D gene (5 bases). The CDR3 length is 14 residues. From germline, CDR1 is MNHNS and CDR2 SASEGT. V dropped 6 bases and J dropped 1 base, with 13 bases sitting between them.

This clonotype was seen a handful of times. V gene TRBV20-1 combines with J gene TRBJ2-7; 10 positions agree with TRBD2. The CDR3 has 14 residues. Germline CDR1 reads DFQATT; CDR2 reads SNEGSKA (reference sequence). Trimming took 2 bases from V and 5 from J; bases not matched to a gene: 6. The CDR3 nucleotides are TGCAGTGCTAGACCGGGACTAGCGACCCACGAGCAGTACTTC. Amino acid sequence: CSARPGLATHEQYF.